This TCR beta chain was found in a study of blood T cell repertoires in COVID-19. Study in general: The origin of the acute and convalescent COVID-19 samples was the United States, Italy and Spain. T cells, B-cell-depleted T cells, or PBMCs supplied cDNA or gDNA.

Per the original methods: Amplifying reference gene primers gave estimates of nucleated cell counts. The repertoire was sequenced with immunoSEQ multiplex PCR; TCRdb's copy has only in-frame clones and lacks some. The V and J calls and the clone size are those of that table, but D and trimming were determined from the DNA. Here the sample spans 55,000 to 80,000 clones, around 83% being singletons. This CDR3 comprises 15 residues. V lost 5 bases, J lost 6 bases, and 11 bases stayed unmatched. Germline CDR1 SGHVS, CDR2 FNYEAQ. This clonotype was sampled from a human donor in a cohort sampled during active COVID-19. This sequence joins TRBV7-6 and TRBJ2-3, with 7 bases matching TRBD2. What was sequenced was peripheral blood. The CDR3 sequence is CASSLVGGGSDTQYF. CDR3 DNA: TGTGCCAGCAGCCTCGTGGGCGGGGGATCCGATACGCAGTATTTT. Combining the CDR3 with reference TRBV7-6 and TRBJ2-3 gives the whole variable domain GAGVSQSPRYKVTKRGQDVALRCDPISGHVSLYWYRQALGQGPEFLTYFNYEAQQDKSGLPNDRFSAERPEGSISTLTIQRTEQRDSAMYRCASSLVGGGSDTQYFGPGTRLTVL.